A single sample gave rise to the 9 T cell receptor beta chains below, sequenced in a study of OX40 agonist ivuxolimab in advanced cancers. TCRdb's table, derived via immunoSEQ multiplex PCR, lists solely in-frame clones and lacks some. The top ten hold 0.75% to 0.9% of the sample, which has tens of thousands of clones, roughly 91% seen once. The source was CD4+ or CD8+ T cells sorted from blood, collected in a trial of the OX40 agonist ivuxolimab. Source of these receptors: an adult with an advanced solid tumor such as melanoma, head and neck, liver or kidney cancer.

The chain employs TRBV28 and TRBJ1-2, with D possibly being TRBD1 (5 bases). Per the germline V gene, CDR1 is MDHEN and CDR2 is SYDVKM. This CDR3 has 12 residues. The CDR3 reads CATAVGGFGYTF. In nucleotides, the CDR3 is TGTGCAACAGCAGTGGGGGGATTCGGCTACACCTTC.

The chain combines TRBV7-7 with TRBJ2-5; 10 bases are a match to TRBD1. The length of the CDR3 is 15 residues. Germline V gene sequence: CDR1 SSHAT, CDR2 FNYEAQ (reference sequence). J gave up 5 bases and V 1 base, and 4 bases lay outside the gene matches. DNA of the CDR3: TGTGCCAGCAGCTTAGGGACAGGGGGGTATGAGACCCAGTACTTC. This translates into CASSLGTGGYETQYF.

The chain joins TRBV19 to TRBJ2-5; TRBD1 is a possible D gene (5 bases). With 5 bases removed from V and 4 bases from J, the gap between germline ends came to 11 bases. Per germline, CDR1 LNHDA and CDR2 SQIVND (reference sequence). This CDR3 spans 13 amino acids. CDR3 loop: CASSEQVGETQYF. The DNA of the CDR3 is TGTGCCAGTAGTGAACAGGTCGGAGAGACCCAGTACTTC.

V is TRBV7-2 and J is TRBJ2-1; TRBD2 matches at 10 bases. The CDR3 length is 17 residues. CDR1 and CDR2 from the germline V gene are SGHTA and FQGNSA. J lost 6 bases, V lost 5 bases, and 13 bases had no gene match. This chain's CDR3 is CASSPRTSGAGGNEQFF. The CDR3 DNA reads TGTGCCAGCAGCCCACGCACTAGCGGGGCCGGAGGCAATGAGCAGTTCTTC.

This chain uses TRBV4-1 with TRBJ2-7; possible D gene TRBD1, 6 bases. Germline CDR1 is MGHRA and CDR2 is YSYEKL. The V end was cut by 1 base, the J end by 0 bases, with 10 bases between. The CDR3 sequence is 15 residues long. The CDR3 region is CASSQVQGYSYEQYF. DNA of the CDR3: TGCGCCAGCAGCCAAGTCCAGGGGTACTCCTACGAGCAGTACTTC.

V gene TRBV11-2 combines with J gene TRBJ2-5; 13 bases agree with TRBD2. Unmatched junction bases numbered 8, after V lost 6 bases and J lost 7 bases. CDR1 is SGHAT, CDR2 FQNNGV, per germline. The CDR3 length is 15 residues. The DNA for the CDR3 is TGTGCCAGCAGGGAGACTAGCGGGGGGCCCGGGACCCAGTACTTC. Translation: CASRETSGGPGTQYF.

The V gene is TRBV30, the J gene TRBJ1-2; unclear D gene. The CDR3 has 13 residues. Trimming took off 4 bases at V and 2 bases at J, with 11 bases between the two ends. In germline, CDR1 is GTSNPN, CDR2 SVGIG (reference sequence). CDR3 sequence (DNA): TGTGCCTGGACACAAGTATTGAACTATGGCTACACCTTC. This encodes CAWTQVLNYGYTF.

The J gene is TRBJ1-5, the V gene TRBV30, with 9 bases lining up with TRBD1. Germline lookup yields CDR1 GTSNPN and CDR2 SVGIG (reference sequence). This CDR3 has 16 residues. V was clipped by 0 bases and J by 6 bases; unmatched bases: 9. In nucleotides, the CDR3 is TGTGCCTGGAGTGTAGGAAGCTGGACAGGGGTTCAGCCCCAGCATTTT. Translating it yields CAWSVGSWTGVQPQHF. Together with reference TRBV30 and TRBJ1-5, the CDR3 gives the full variable domain: SQTIHQWPATLVQPVGSPLSLECTVEGTSNPNLYWYRQAAGRGLQLLFYSVGIGQISSEVPQNLSASRPQDRQFILSSKKLLLSDSGFYLCAWSVGSWTGVQPQHFGDGTRLSIL.

The chain employs TRBV19 and TRBJ2-1; D remains ambiguous. CDR1 and CDR2 (germline): LNHDA, SQIVND (reference sequence). The CDR3 sequence is 12 residues long. Trimming took off 4 bases at V and 4 bases at J, with 5 bases between the two ends. CDR3 nucleotides: TGTGCCAGTAGTAGCGGTTACAATGAGCAGTTCTTC. Translated: CASSSGYNEQFF.